These T cell receptor beta chains were read from a single sample in a study of CD8+ T cells in alopecia areata. TCRdb's table, derived via immunoSEQ multiplex PCR, lists solely in-frame clones and lacks some. The top ten clones hold roughly a fifth of a sample with about 150,000 clones, about 50% of them seen once. The input for sequencing was CD8+ T cells sorted from blood, taken at week 0. These receptors all stem from a human donor with alopecia areata. Both conserved end residues are part of each CDR3. The order of the fields is clone size, J gene, D gene, V gene, CDR3 DNA, CDR3 protein. The D gene is left open where the match is weak. Size is omitted from some rows. Given values are once, few, many or a class for expanded clones.

>NA|TRBJ1-6|NA|TRBV11-2
TGTGCCAGCAGCCCGAGTTGGCTCGATAATTCACCCCTCCACTTT
CASSPSWLDNSPLHF
>few|TRBJ1-2|TRBD1|TRBV5-1
TGCGCCAGCAGCTCGGGACAGGGGAACGGCTACACCTTC
CASSSGQGNGYTF
>NA|TRBJ2-1|TRBD2|TRBV7-8
TGTGCCAGCAGCTTGGCGGTAGCGGGGGGGATGGCCTACAATGAGCAGTTCTTC
CASSLAVAGGMAYNEQFF
>NA|TRBJ2-7|TRBD1|TRBV5-6
TGTGCCAGCAGCCCCGGGACAGGAAGCTACGAGCAGTACTTC
CASSPGTGSYEQYF
>NA|TRBJ2-7|NA|TRBV7-8
TGTGCCAGCAGCCCCGGGACTGTCTCGTACGAGCAGTACTTC
CASSPGTVSYEQYF
>NA|TRBJ2-4|NA|TRBV9
TGTGCCAGCAGTGCTCATGAGGTGCTAGACATTCAGTACTTC
CASSAHEVLDIQYF
>NA|TRBJ2-3|NA|TRBV4-3
TGCGCCAGCAGCCAACCGGGGGACCGCACAGATACGCAGTATTTT
CASSQPGDRTDTQYF
>NA|TRBJ2-4|NA|TRBV27
TGTGCCAGCAGTTTAATGACAGGAGCCAAAAACATTCAGTACTTC
CASSLMTGAKNIQYF
>many|TRBJ2-4|TRBD1|TRBV25-1
TGTGCCAGCAGTACAGGGGGCGCAGACATTCAGTACTTC
CASSTGGADIQYF
>NA|TRBJ1-6|NA|TRBV7-8
TGTGCCAGCAGCTTAGTGGCCCAGGCACCCCTCCACTTT
CASSLVAQAPLHF
>NA|TRBJ1-2|NA|TRBV20-1
TGCAGTGCTAGCCCGATCTTCTTC
CSASPIFF
>few|TRBJ2-5|NA|TRBV4-3
TGCGCCAGCAGCCCCAGGGGAAAAGAGACCCAGTACTTC
CASSPRGKETQYF
>NA|TRBJ1-1|NA|TRBV6-5
TGTGCCAGCAGTTACGGGCAGGATGGGACTGAAGCTTTCTTT
CASSYGQDGTEAFF
>few|TRBJ1-1|NA|TRBV6-6
TGTGCCAGCAGTCATCGAGGGGTGACTGAAGCTTTCTTT
CASSHRGVTEAFF
>NA|TRBJ1-6|NA|TRBV13
TGTGCCAGCAGCATCGGCGATTCACCCCTCCACTTT
CASSIGDSPLHF
>NA|TRBJ1-2|NA|TRBV30
TGTGCCTGGACAAGGGACCTGAACTATGGCTACACCTTC
CAWTRDLNYGYTF
>few|TRBJ1-1|NA|TRBV19
TGTGCCAGTAGTACACCCACGACAGGCGGTCTCAACACTGAAGCTTTCTTT
CASSTPTTGGLNTEAFF
>NA|TRBJ1-3|NA|TRBV29-1
TGCAGCGTTGAAAGCGGAAACACCATATATTTT
CSVESGNTIYF
>NA|TRBJ1-6|NA|TRBV4-3
TGCGCCAGCAGCCAACTAACAGGGAACTCACCCCTCCACTTT
CASSQLTGNSPLHF
>NA|TRBJ1-6|NA|TRBV27
TGTGCCAGCTCCTCGGGGAATTCACCCCTCCACTTT
CASSSGNSPLHF
>NA|TRBJ2-1|TRBD2|TRBV2
TGTGCCAGCAGTGAAATAGTAGCGGGGGTGAATGAGCAGTTCTTC
CASSEIVAGVNEQFF
>NA|TRBJ2-3|TRBD2|TRBV27
TGTGCCAGCCGCTTAGCGGGGCGCACAGATACGCAGTATTTT
CASRLAGRTDTQYF
>NA|TRBJ2-7|NA|TRBV6-4
TGTGCCAGCAGTGACGACCGTAATGAGCAGTCCTTC
CASSDDRNEQSF
>once|TRBJ2-5|TRBD1|TRBV7-6
TGTGCCAGCAGCTTGGGACAGTTCCAAGAGACCCAGTACTTC
CASSLGQFQETQYF
>NA|TRBJ1-6|NA|TRBV27
TGTGCCAGCAGTTTATTGGGTTCACCCCTCCACTTT
CASSLLGSPLHF
>NA|TRBJ1-1|TRBD1|TRBV30
TGTGCCTGGAGGGGCGAGTGGACAGGTGAAGCTTTCTTT
CAWRGEWTGEAFF
>few|TRBJ2-7|NA|TRBV25-1
TGTGCCAGCAGTGAATCGTACGAGCAGTACTTC
CASSESYEQYF
>NA|TRBJ2-7|NA|TRBV9
TGTGCCAGCAGCGTAGGCGTTGGGACCTACGAGCAGTACTTC
CASSVGVGTYEQYF
>NA|TRBJ2-3|NA|TRBV2
TGTGCCAGCAGTGAGGGCAGGGGCACAGATACGCAGTATTTT
CASSEGRGTDTQYF
>NA|TRBJ2-7|NA|TRBV30
TGTGCCTACCAGACAGGTTCCTACGAGCAGTACTTC
CAYQTGSYEQYF
>NA|TRBJ2-7|NA|TRBV29-1
TGCAGCGCTAGGACAGAAGCAGGGCCATACGAGCAGTACTTC
CSARTEAGPYEQYF
>once|TRBJ2-1|TRBD2|TRBV9
TGTGCCAGCAGCGACAGACGTAGCGGGGCCAATGAGCAGTTCTTC
CASSDRRSGANEQFF
>NA|TRBJ2-7|TRBD2|TRBV30
TGTGCCTGGAACCGGGGGGGGAGGTACGAGCAGTACTTC
CAWNRGGRYEQYF
>few|TRBJ1-1|TRBD1|TRBV9
TGTGCCAGCAGCGTAGGGGGACAGACCATGAACACTGAAGCTTTCTTT
CASSVGGQTMNTEAFF
>NA|TRBJ1-1|NA|TRBV4-3
TGCGCCAGCAGCCAAGCAAGACGGGGTTTCGGGACTGAAGCTTTCTTT
CASSQARRGFGTEAFF
>NA|TRBJ2-7|NA|TRBV7-2
TGTGCCAGCGCATCGGGGACTCACACCTACGAGCAGTACTTC
CASASGTHTYEQYF
>NA|TRBJ1-2|NA|TRBV29-1
TGCAGCGCTCCGTCCCGGGAAACAGGAAACTATGGCTACACCTTC
CSAPSRETGNYGYTF
>NA|TRBJ2-5|NA|TRBV2
TGTGCCAGCAGAGCCAGGGATATCCAAGAGACCCAGTACTTC
CASRARDIQETQYF
>few|TRBJ2-1|NA|TRBV29-1
TGCAGCGCCTCCGTACGGGGACAACTATACAATGAGCAGTTCTTC
CSASVRGQLYNEQFF
>NA|TRBJ2-7|NA|TRBV5-6
TGTGCCAGCAGCTTGGACAGCGAGCAGTACTTC
CASSLDSEQYF
>NA|TRBJ1-2|NA|TRBV5-6
TGTGCCAGCTCCGGCCAGGACTATGGCTACACCTTC
CASSGQDYGYTF
>NA|TRBJ1-2|NA|TRBV10-3
TGTGCCATCAGTGAGTCGATGGATTCGGGGGATGGCTACACCTTC
CAISESMDSGDGYTF
>NA|TRBJ1-5|NA|TRBV6-5
TGTGCCAGCAACAGGGAGAACAATCAGCCCCAGCATTTT
CASNRENNQPQHF
>NA|TRBJ1-1|NA|TRBV4-3
TGCGCCAGCAGCCCTCGGAGGGGTGATGAAGCTTTCTTT
CASSPRRGDEAFF
>NA|TRBJ1-2|NA|TRBV29-1
TGCAGCGTTGACCGCGATTCCAATTCGGCTAACTATGGCTACACCTTC
CSVDRDSNSANYGYTF
>NA|TRBJ1-2|TRBD1|TRBV27
TGTGCCAGCAGTCCACGGACAGGGGACGGCTACACCTTC
CASSPRTGDGYTF
>many|TRBJ1-5|TRBD1|TRBV7-3
TGTGCCAGCAGCGACGGACAGGGACCTCAGCCCCAGCATTTT
CASSDGQGPQPQHF
>few|TRBJ2-2|NA|TRBV29-1
TGCAGCGTTAGGGGCGCAGATACTAACACCGGGGAGCTGTTTTTT
CSVRGADTNTGELFF
>NA|TRBJ2-1|NA|TRBV7-2
TGTGCCAGCAGCCTCACCACAGGGTTAGATGAGCAGTTCTTC
CASSLTTGLDEQFF
>NA|TRBJ1-2|NA|TRBV19
TGTGCCACCGTTGACGGAGGGGACGTCAGAGGCTACACCTTC
CATVDGGDVRGYTF
>few|TRBJ1-1|NA|TRBV23-1
TGCGCCAGCAGTCTTAGAGACCGGGACACTGAAGCTTTCTTT
CASSLRDRDTEAFF